This T cell receptor (beta chain) was retrieved from a study of OX40 agonist ivuxolimab in advanced cancers. This CDR3 is built from 15 residues. Germline V CDR1 and CDR2: MGHRA, YSYEKL. With 0 bases clipped from V and 4 bases from J, the junction kept 2 bases outside the gene matches. Findings and caveats of the study: Expanded peripheral T-cell antigen specificity went undetermined. On average, a greater number of expanded clones characterised CD8+ T cells relative to CD4+.

Sequencing was performed with immunoSEQ multiplex PCR; in TCRdb, only in-frame clones are kept and a portion is missing. The sample holds approximately 43,000 clones, 85% seen once. Regarding this clone: As yet, its antigen is unknown. A much larger clone differs by one base, so this may be a read error. The same CDR3 also results from other DNA sequences found in this sample.

The sequence was collected from an adult with an advanced solid tumor such as melanoma, head and neck, liver or kidney cancer. Sequenced here: CD4+ or CD8+ T cells sorted from blood, sampled in a trial of the OX40 agonist ivuxolimab. This chain uses TRBV4-1 with TRBJ1-3; 8 positions agree with TRBD1. CDR3 sequence: CASSQEDRAGNTIYF. The CDR3 coding sequence is TGCGCCAGCAGCCAAGAGGACAGGGCGGGAAACACCATATATTTT.